One and the same sample provided the 25 T cell receptor beta chains below, sequenced in a study of neoadjuvant nivolumab and ipilimumab in lung cancer. The assay was immunoSEQ multiplex PCR, and TCRdb's table has in-frame clones only and misses some. The sample consists of some 18,000 clones, roughly three quarters of them appearing once. The sample in question was tumor tissue, obtained after neoadjuvant nivolumab, alone or with ipilimumab, at or shortly before surgery. The receptors shown here come from an adult with non-small cell lung cancer.

V usage is TRBV11-3 and J usage is TRBJ2-1; D is uncertain. CDR3 length equals 14 residues. The V and J ends lost 1 base and 7 bases respectively, with 11 bases between them. From germline, CDR1 is SGHNT and CDR2 YENEEA. Written as DNA, the CDR3 is TGTGCCAGCAGCTTAGGGCCCCTTCCTAATGAGCAGTTCTTC. The encoded protein is CASSLGPLPNEQFF.

V gene TRBV6-1 combines with J gene TRBJ1-2, with TRBD1 as a possible D gene (6 bases). Germline V gene data show CDR1 as MNHNS and CDR2 as SASEGT. The CDR3 covers 15 residues. V gave up 5 bases and J gave up 3 bases, with 16 bases separating them. The CDR3 region is CASSPGAGLYYGYTF. CDR3 in DNA: TGTGCCAGCAGTCCGGGGGCGGGGCTTTACTATGGCTACACCTTC.

The chain carries TRBV6-5 and TRBJ2-7, with 10 bases that match TRBD2. Germline CDR1 and CDR2: MNHEY and SVGAGI. J lost 0 bases, V lost 5 bases, and 4 bases had no gene match. The CDR3 contains 15 residues. The CDR3 coding sequence is TGTGCCAGCAGTCGCGGACTAGCGGACTCCTACGAGCAGTACTTC. It specifies CASSRGLADSYEQYF.

The rearrangement joins TRBV18 to TRBJ2-5; 7 bases map to TRBD1. Germline V lookup: CDR1 KGHSH, CDR2 LQKENI. The V and J ends lost 5 bases and 5 bases, in that order; junction bases with no gene match: 5. The CDR3 extends over 13 amino acids. In nucleotides, the CDR3 is TGTGCCAGCTCAGACAGGGCGGTCGAGACCCAGTACTTC. It codes for CASSDRAVETQYF.

The V and J genes are TRBV2 and TRBJ1-5, with D perhaps TRBD1 (6 bases). The CDR3 sequence is 15 residues long. Germline values: CDR1 SNHLY, CDR2 FYNNEI. Trimming shortened V by 5 bases and J by 2 bases, and 13 bases separated the two germline ends. CDR3 in DNA: TGTGCCAGCAGTTCCCAGGGGCAGGGCAATCAGCCCCAGCATTTT. Its protein is CASSSQGQGNQPQHF. Full variable domain (rest looked up from reference TRBV2 and TRBJ1-5): EPEVTQTPSHQVTQMGQEVILRCVPISNHLYFYWYRQILGQKVEFLVSFYNNEISEKSEIFDDQFSVERPDGSNFTLKIRSTKLEDSAMYFCASSSQGQGNQPQHFGDGTRLSIL.

This chain connects TRBV5-1 to TRBJ2-1; D is ambiguous. V was clipped by 4 bases and J by 6 bases, with 14 bases between them. CDR1 and CDR2 (germline): SGHRS, YFSETQ. The CDR3 consists of 14 residues. The CDR3 nucleotides read TGCGCCAGCAGCCCCACTGAGCGCCTCAATGAGCAGTTCTTC. Encoded protein: CASSPTERLNEQFF.

The CDR3 here is CASSRTSGRSNEQFF. The CDR3 DNA reads as TGTGCCAGCAGCCGGACTAGCGGGAGGAGCAATGAGCAGTTCTTC. The chain combines TRBV2 with TRBJ2-1, with 14 positions matching TRBD2. The germline V gene has CDR1 SNHLY and CDR2 FYNNEI. V shed 6 bases, J shed 6 bases, and the junction held 4 bases outside the gene matches. CDR3 length: 15 amino acids.

This chain joins TRBV5-4 and TRBJ2-7; weak D call: TRBD1 (5 bases). There are 15 residues in the CDR3. Germline lookup yields CDR1 SGHNT and CDR2 YYREEE (reference sequence). V was shortened by 0 bases and J by 7 bases, with 17 bases between the two germline ends. CDR3 nucleotide sequence: TGTGCCAGCAGCTTGGACCAGGGAAGTCTTCGGGAGCAGTACTTC. Its protein product is CASSLDQGSLREQYF.

V and J are TRBV15 and TRBJ2-7; 10 nucleotides line up with TRBD1. CDR1 is LNHNV, CDR2 YYDKDF, per germline (reference sequence). The CDR3 contains 16 residues. The ends lost 3 bases at V and 4 bases at J; junction bases unmatched: 9. CDR3 sequence (DNA): TGTGCCACCAGCAGGTTTAGGGGACAGGGGATTTACGAGCAGTACTTC. It yields the protein CATSRFRGQGIYEQYF.

J is TRBJ2-7 and V is TRBV5-1; 8 bases match TRBD1. Losses at the gene ends were 5 bases for V and 1 base for J; bases not matched to a gene: 8. The CDR3 extends over 15 amino acids. Germline CDR1 reads SGHRS; CDR2 reads YFSETQ. CDR3 DNA: TGCGCCAGCAGTTCCGGACAGGGCCAATCCTACGAGCAGTACTTC. This codes for CASSSGQGQSYEQYF.

The sample holds a few counts of this clone. The chain combines TRBV7-2 with TRBJ2-1, with unresolved D. Germline V gives CDR1 SGHTA, CDR2 FQGNSA. The V gene lost 2 bases and the J gene lost 4 bases, with 12 bases spanning the gap. The length of the CDR3 is 15 residues. CDR3 residues: CASSLSVRAYNEQFF. In DNA form, the CDR3 reads TGTGCCAGCAGCTTATCTGTTCGCGCATACAATGAGCAGTTCTTC. The entire variable domain, with the rest obtained from reference TRBV7-2 and TRBJ2-1, is as follows: GAGVSQSPSNKVTEKGKDVELRCDPISGHTALYWYRQSLGQGLEFLIYFQGNSAPDKSGLPSDRFSAERTGGSVSTLTIQRTQQEDSAVYLCASSLSVRAYNEQFFGPGTRLTVL.

Only a few counts were recorded for this clone. The chain uses TRBV19 and TRBJ2-2, with TRBD2 matching 16 bases. V dropped 2 bases and J dropped 3; count of bases not matched to a gene: 9. Germline CDR1 and CDR2: LNHDA and SQIVND (reference sequence). This CDR3 has 20 amino acids. As DNA, the CDR3 is TGTGCCAGTAGTATACGGGGAACGGGACTAGCGGGAGGGTACACCGGGGAGCTGTTTTTT. Translated, it gives CASSIRGTGLAGGYTGELFF.

The table lists this clone with a few counts. The chain links TRBV5-5 to TRBJ1-1; 10 positions agree with TRBD1. The germline CDR1 and CDR2 sequences are SGHKS and YYEKEE (reference sequence). Unmatched junction bases numbered 12, after V lost 2 bases and J lost 2 bases. The CDR3 runs to 18 residues. CDR3 in amino acids: CASSLLRDRGFLNTEAFF. CDR3 bases: TGTGCCAGCAGCTTACTCCGGGACAGGGGATTTTTAAACACTGAAGCTTTCTTT.

The rearrangement uses TRBV5-4 and TRBJ1-2; D gene unclear. V dropped 2 bases and J dropped 1 base, with 6 bases sitting between them. The CDR3 runs 13 residues. The germline V gene has CDR1 SGHNT and CDR2 YYREEE (reference sequence). The CDR3 loop is CASSLGSNYGYTF. The CDR3 nucleotides read TGTGCCAGCAGCTTAGGGAGTAACTATGGCTACACCTTC.

This chain links TRBV5-6 with TRBJ2-7; the match to TRBD1 covers 11 bases. Trimming at V came to 4 bases and at J to 1 base, leaving 4 bases not matched to a gene. The CDR3 is made up of 15 amino acids. The V gene's germline CDR1 is SGHDT and CDR2 YYEEEE. CDR3 in DNA: TGTGCCAGCAGCGGACAGGGGGCTAGGTCCTACGAGCAGTACTTC. Amino acid sequence: CASSGQGARSYEQYF.

The V and J genes are TRBV9 and TRBJ2-5, with unresolved D. From germline, CDR1 is SGDLS and CDR2 YYNGEE. Trimming took 2 bases from V and 1 from J, leaving 6 bases between them. The CDR3 totals 13 residues. CDR3 region: CASSVDTQETQYF. The CDR3 DNA follows: TGTGCCAGCAGCGTTGACACCCAAGAGACCCAGTACTTC.

The V and J genes are TRBV6-5 and TRBJ1-4; unclear D gene. The CDR3 spans 15 residues. The germline CDR1 and CDR2 sequences are MNHEY and SVGAGI. V shed 6 bases and J shed 5 bases, with 16 bases lying between them. In DNA form, the CDR3 reads TGTGCCAGCAGCCTGGGAGGGTGGAACAATGAAAAACTGTTTTTT. It specifies CASSLGGWNNEKLFF.

This clone was seen only once. The gene calls are TRBV15 and TRBJ2-7, with a weak D call TRBD2 (7 bases). This CDR3 comprises 16 residues. CDR1 and CDR2 (germline): LNHNV, YYDKDF (reference sequence). Trimming took off 5 bases at V and 3 bases at J, with 20 bases between the two ends. The CDR3 loop is CATSSLSFGGLYEQYF. CDR3 sequence (DNA): TGTGCCACCAGCTCCCTTTCCTTCGGGGGGCTCTACGAGCAGTACTTC. Together with reference TRBV15 and TRBJ2-7, the CDR3 gives the full variable domain: DAMVIQNPRYQVTQFGKPVTLSCSQTLNHNVMYWYQQKSSQAPKLLFHYYDKDFNNEADTPDNFQSRRPNTSFCFLDIRSPGLGDTAMYLCATSSLSFGGLYEQYFGPGTRLTVT.

V gene TRBV19 combines with J gene TRBJ1-4; 8 nucleotides line up with TRBD1. This CDR3 has 13 amino acids. V was clipped by 4 bases and J by 11 bases; unmatched bases: 6. Germline lookup yields CDR1 LNHDA and CDR2 SQIVND (reference sequence). Here the CDR3 DNA reads TGTGCCAGTAGTACAGCCACAGGGGGGAAACTGTTTTTT. It is translated as CASSTATGGKLFF.

This sequence joins TRBV18 and TRBJ1-1; possibly TRBD1 for D (6 bases). Germline V gene lookup returns CDR1 KGHSH and CDR2 LQKENI. Between the trimmed V and J ends, which lost 2 bases and 1 base, there was a span of 14 bases. The CDR3 consists of 16 residues. CDR3 DNA: TGTGCCAGCTCACCAACGCGGGGGGGGCCGAACACTGAAGCTTTCTTT. Protein: CASSPTRGGPNTEAFF.

V is TRBV30 and J is TRBJ2-1; D might be TRBD2 (6 bases). The CDR3 is 14 residues long. The germline V and J ends were trimmed by 5 bases and 4 bases, with 15 bases remaining between them. Looked up from germline, CDR1 is GTSNPN and CDR2 is SVGIG (reference sequence). The CDR3 bases are TGTGCCTGGTGGGGGAGGACTACATACAATGAGCAGTTCTTC. It translates to CAWWGRTTYNEQFF.

The rearrangement links TRBV6-6 to TRBJ1-2, with 10 bases lining up with TRBD1. CDR1 MNHNY and CDR2 SVGAGI come from the germline V gene (reference sequence). With V trimmed by 9 bases and J by 0 bases, 4 bases remained unmatched. This CDR3 has 14 residues. The CDR3 DNA is TGTGCCAGTGCCGGGACAGGGGCTAACTATGGCTACACCTTC. Amino acid sequence: CASAGTGANYGYTF.

This rearrangement joins TRBV15 to TRBJ2-1, with a possible D match to TRBD2 (5 bases). CDR1 is LNHNV and CDR2 is YYDKDF in the germline V gene (reference sequence). The germline V and J ends were trimmed by 0 bases and 5 bases, with 14 bases remaining between them. The CDR3 consists of 16 residues. This CDR3 reads CATSREHTRANNEQFF. CDR3 bases: TGTGCCACCAGCAGAGAACATACTAGAGCCAACAATGAGCAGTTCTTC.

The gene calls are TRBV5-1 and TRBJ2-2; TRBD2 matches at 10 bases. The V segment lost 4 bases and the J segment 7 bases; nucleotides outside the gene matches: 7. CDR1 and CDR2 from the germline V gene are SGHRS and YFSETQ. This CDR3 region has 15 residues. This CDR3 is CASSLAGESVGELFF. DNA for the CDR3: TGCGCCAGCAGCCTAGCGGGAGAATCGGTCGGGGAGCTGTTTTTT.

This chain uses TRBV18 with TRBJ1-4, with D tentatively TRBD1 (6 bases). The length of the CDR3 is 15 residues. Trimming pared 0 bases from V and 8 bases from J, leaving 13 bases between. Looked up from germline, CDR1 is KGHSH and CDR2 is LQKENI. Here the CDR3 DNA reads TGTGCCAGCTCACCACCTGAGGGGGTGTGGGAAAAACTGTTTTTT. Its protein product is CASSPPEGVWEKLFF.